This T cell receptor beta chain stems from a study of human T cells and chemical hapten exposure. Study results and caveats: Significantly more large CDR3 similarity clusters were formed by expanded TCRs than by controls.

V was pared by 4 bases and J by 13 bases, with 13 bases between. The CDR3 covers 11 residues. The V gene's germline CDR1 is MNHNS and CDR2 SASEGT. The sample's time point: pre-sensitization, week 0. Specified treatment: therapeutic diphenylcyclopropenone sensitization with weekly scalp DPC. It was from unfractionated whole blood that total RNA was extracted. Regarding this clonotype: The antigen remains undetermined.

It was the library that attached unique molecular identifiers to individual cDNA molecules. Via MiXCR, TCRdb re-called the RACE reads, giving one row per CDR3 protein. The table lists around 330,000 distinct CDR3 sequences, 4.5% to 5.5% of them singletons. This TCR was recovered from a young woman with alopecia areata. Some clones in this sample may be carry-over from other donors' samples. The chain carries TRBV6-1 and TRBJ2-5; possibly TRBD1 for D (6 bases). The sample was whole blood, taken in connection with sensitization to the hapten diphenylcyclopropenone (DPC). The CDR3 here is CASSGRTEAYF. CDR3 coding DNA: TGTGCCAGCAGTGGTAGGACAGAGGCGTACTTC.